This T cell receptor (beta chain) was profiled in a study of T cell changes during pregnancy in multiple sclerosis. Libraries were prepared by immunoSEQ multiplex PCR; TCRdb keeps only in-frame clonotypes and omits some of them. Of more than 80,000 clones listed, roughly 90% are singletons. V lost 3 bases to trimming and J lost 0 bases, with 14 bases between them. The CDR3 sequence is 16 residues long. The germline V gene encodes CDR1 GTSNPN and CDR2 SVGIG (reference sequence). The V gene is TRBV30, the J gene TRBJ1-4; possible D gene TRBD1, 5 bases. Specimen: peripheral blood, collected after pregnancy. The clonotype was recovered from a female donor with multiple sclerosis, enrolled in a pregnancy study. CDR3 sequence: CAWSRGGRTTNEKLFF. In nucleotides, the CDR3 is TGTGCCTGGAGCCGGGGCGGGAGAACAACTAATGAAAAACTGTTTTTT.